A single sample gave rise to the 6 T cell receptor beta chains below, sequenced in a study of early T cells in non-severe SARS-CoV-2 infection. TCRdb re-derived calls from the 5' RACE reads in MiXCR, one entry per CDR3 protein. The repertoire includes roughly 30,000 distinct CDR3 sequences, approximately 6% of them detected once, and around 34% sits in the top ten. This specimen consisted of whole blood, obtained at baseline. These receptors were taken from an adult who was a healthcare worker with PCR-confirmed SARS-CoV-2 infection or an uninfected control (not recorded which).

This clonotype came up many times. This sequence joins TRBV4-3 and TRBJ2-3; D gene ambiguous. This CDR3 region has 15 residues. V was clipped by 0 bases and J by 5 bases, with 12 bases between them. In germline, CDR1 is LGHNA, CDR2 YSLEER. As DNA, the CDR3 is TGCGCCAGCAGCCAAGATCTTGGCCGTGGAGATACGCAGTATTTT. Protein sequence: CASSQDLGRGDTQYF.

This clonotype has at least ten counts. This chain uses TRBV20-1 with TRBJ2-7; D is ambiguous. This CDR3 has 14 amino acids. Germline CDR1 is DFQATT and CDR2 is SNEGSKA (reference sequence). Trimming left V 4 bases short and J 4 bases short, with 17 bases between. CDR3 protein: CSANRPGPYYEQYF. The CDR3 nucleotides read TGCAGTGCTAATCGTCCAGGCCCGTATTACGAGCAGTACTTC.

The count of this clonotype is one. This may come from a read error, since a much larger clone is one base off. The rearrangement uses TRBV6-2 or TRBV6-3 and TRBJ2-7; 9 bases align to TRBD1. The CDR3 is 14 amino acids. The germline CDR1 and CDR2 sequences are MNHEY and SVGEGT. This chain's CDR3 is CASLVGQGPYERYF. Here the CDR3 DNA reads TGTGCCAGCCTCGTGGGACAGGGACCCTACGAGCGGTACTTC.

This clonotype was recorded many times. This sequence joins TRBV19 and TRBJ1-5; TRBD1 is a possible D gene (6 bases). The germline V gene has CDR1 LNHDA and CDR2 SQIVND (reference sequence). V was cut by 9 bases and J by 3 bases, with 15 bases left in between. The length of the CDR3 is 14 residues. CDR3: CASTRGGLNQPQHF. CDR3 coding DNA: TGTGCCAGCACTAGGGGGGGCCTCAATCAGCCCCAGCATTTT.

This clonotype appeared many times. The J gene is TRBJ2-3, the V gene TRBV6-6, with D maybe TRBD2 (7 bases). V was cut by 6 bases and J by 4 bases, with 23 bases left in between. This CDR3 has 17 residues. The germline gives CDR1 MNHNY, CDR2 SVGAGI (reference sequence). Here the CDR3 reads CASSLSGRGPVADTQYF. In DNA form, the CDR3 reads TGTGCCAGCAGCTTATCCGGGCGGGGGCCCGTCGCAGATACGCAGTATTTT.

The rearrangement links TRBV6-5 to TRBJ2-7; 7 positions agree with TRBD2. Trimming at V came to 3 bases and at J to 2 bases, leaving 7 bases not matched to a gene. This CDR3 spans 15 amino acids. Per the germline V gene, CDR1 is MNHEY and CDR2 is SVGAGI. The CDR3 loop reads CASSYGGSSTYEQYF. CDR3 nucleotide sequence: TGTGCCAGCAGTTATGGCGGGAGCTCAACCTACGAGCAGTACTTC.